This entry lists 8 T cell receptor beta chains sequenced from one sample in a study of T cell repertoires in cytomegalovirus infection. MiXCR, applied by TCRdb to the reads, yields one record per CDR3 protein. The sample contains more than 150,000 distinct CDR3 sequences, approximately 19% of which appear only once. Sequencing input: PBMCs. The receptors were gathered from a human donor in good health (CMV status not recorded). Some clones in this sample may be carry-over from other donors' samples.

This clonotype was counted many times. The chain carries TRBV6-1 and TRBJ1-5; D might be TRBD1 (6 bases). V lost 2 bases to trimming and J lost 2 bases, with 13 bases between them. CDR1 and CDR2 (germline): MNHNS, SASEGT. The CDR3 is 16 residues long. The CDR3 region has the DNA TGTGCCAGCAGTGAACCGAGCCCAGGGGGCAATCAGCCCCAGCATTTT. It yields the protein CASSEPSPGGNQPQHF.

The chain recombines TRBV25-1 with TRBJ1-1, with a possible D match to TRBD1 (6 bases). Germline assignment: CDR1 MGHDK and CDR2 SYGVNS. The CDR3 spans 15 residues. The V end was cut by 5 bases, the J end by 4 bases, with 17 bases between. Here the CDR3 reads CASSKSTGAATEAFF. CDR3 nucleotide sequence: TGTGCCAGCAGTAAGTCCACGGGGGCGGCCACTGAAGCTTTCTTT.

V is TRBV5-6 and J is TRBJ2-1, with unresolved D. The V and J ends lost 2 bases and 8 bases respectively, with 14 bases between them. There are 14 residues in the CDR3. In germline, CDR1 is SGHDT, CDR2 YYEEEE. CDR3 nucleotide sequence: TGTGCCAGCAGCTTTGCCAATACACCTCATGAGCAGTTCTTC. It codes for CASSFANTPHEQFF.

This clonotype was recorded a few times. The chain links TRBV7-6 to TRBJ2-2; D gene uncertain. Trimming took off 1 base at V and 6 bases at J, with 6 bases between the two ends. CDR1 is SGHVS and CDR2 is FNYEAQ in the germline V gene. The CDR3 length is 13 residues. The CDR3 protein is CASSLVLAGELFF. CDR3 DNA: TGTGCCAGCAGCTTAGTGTTGGCCGGGGAGCTGTTTTTT.

In its sample, this clonotype was seen a few times. V is TRBV5-5 and J is TRBJ1-2, with D unresolved. The CDR3 has 13 residues. Trimming removed 1 base from V and 3 bases from J, with 7 bases in between. The germline CDR1 and CDR2 sequences are SGHKS and YYEKEE (reference sequence). CDR3 protein: CASSLQSDYGYTF. CDR3 nucleotides: TGTGCCAGCAGCTTGCAATCCGACTATGGCTACACCTTC.

This rearrangement joins TRBV7-9 to TRBJ1-3, with D tentatively TRBD1 (5 bases). CDR1 SEHNR and CDR2 FQNEAQ come from the germline V gene (reference sequence). Deletions cut 0 bases from V and 0 bases from J, with 9 bases between. The length of the CDR3 is 16 residues. The CDR3 nucleotides are TGTGCCAGCAGCTTAGCGACAGCAAGCTCTGGAAACACCATATATTTT. As protein: CASSLATASSGNTIYF.

The V and J genes are TRBV27 and TRBJ1-1; possible D gene TRBD1, 5 bases. Germline V gene sequence: CDR1 MNHEY, CDR2 SMNVEV (reference sequence). The CDR3 is made up of 13 amino acids. V lost 7 bases and J lost 5, with 14 bases in between. CDR3 region: CASNLAGGTEAFF. For the CDR3, the DNA is TGTGCCAGCAACCTAGCGGGGGGGACTGAAGCTTTCTTT.

This clonotype was picked up many times. The chain recombines TRBV15 with TRBJ2-5, with 10 bases matching TRBD1. CDR1 LNHNV and CDR2 YYDKDF come from the germline V gene (reference sequence). CDR3 length: 16 residues. J lost 3 bases, V lost 2 bases, and 6 bases had no gene match. CDR3 residues: CATSRSTGTGEETQYF. CDR3 bases: TGTGCCACCAGCAGATCCACCGGGACAGGGGAAGAGACCCAGTACTTC. Full variable domain (remainder filled in from reference TRBV15 and TRBJ2-5): DAMVIQNPRYQVTQFGKPVTLSCSQTLNHNVMYWYQQKSSQAPKLLFHYYDKDFNNEADTPDNFQSRRPNTSFCFLDIRSPGLGDTAMYLCATSRSTGTGEETQYFGPGTRLLVL.